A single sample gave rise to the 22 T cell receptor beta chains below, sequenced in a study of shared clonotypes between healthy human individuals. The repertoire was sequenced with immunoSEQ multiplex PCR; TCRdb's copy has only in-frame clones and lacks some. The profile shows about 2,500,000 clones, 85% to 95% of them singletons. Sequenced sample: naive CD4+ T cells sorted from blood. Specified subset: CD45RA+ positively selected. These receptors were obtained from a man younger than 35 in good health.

The CDR3 region is CASSGGFGTGVTAANSPLHF. CDR3 coding DNA: TGTGCCAGCAGTGGGGGCTTCGGGACAGGGGTTACAGCGGCGAATTCACCCCTCCACTTT. The V gene is TRBV2, the J gene TRBJ1-6, with 10 bases identical to TRBD1. Germline V CDR1 and CDR2: SNHLY, FYNNEI. V shed 4 bases, J shed 7 bases, and the junction held 19 bases outside the gene matches. CDR3 length: 20 amino acids.

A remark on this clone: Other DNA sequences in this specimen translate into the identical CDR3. CDR3 DNA sequence: TGTGCCAGCAGCTTAGGGGTTTCGGATACGCAGTATTTT. Translating gives CASSLGVSDTQYF. The gene calls are TRBV7-2 and TRBJ2-3; D unresolved. This CDR3 spans 13 amino acids. Per the germline V gene, CDR1 is SGHTA and CDR2 is FQGNSA. V was trimmed by 1 base and J by 6 bases, leaving 8 bases between them.

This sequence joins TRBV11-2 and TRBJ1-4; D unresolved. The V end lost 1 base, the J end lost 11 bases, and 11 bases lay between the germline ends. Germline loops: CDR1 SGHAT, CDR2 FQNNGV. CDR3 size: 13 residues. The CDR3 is CASSLGKQEKLFF. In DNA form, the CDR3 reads TGTGCCAGCAGCTTAGGAAAGCAGGAGAAACTGTTTTTT.

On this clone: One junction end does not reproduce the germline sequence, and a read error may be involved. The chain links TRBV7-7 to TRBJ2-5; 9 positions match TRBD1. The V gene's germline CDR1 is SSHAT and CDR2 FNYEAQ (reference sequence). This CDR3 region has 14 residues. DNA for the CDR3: TGTGCTAGCAGCCCCGGACAGGGGCACGAGACCCAGTACTTC. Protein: CASSPGQGHETQYF.

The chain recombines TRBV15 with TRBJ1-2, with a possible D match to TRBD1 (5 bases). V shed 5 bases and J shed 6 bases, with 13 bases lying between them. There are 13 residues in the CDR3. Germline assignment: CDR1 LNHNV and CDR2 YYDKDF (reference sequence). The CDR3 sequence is CATSAYRRHGYTF. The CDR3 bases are TGTGCCACCAGCGCTTACAGGAGGCATGGCTACACCTTC.

CDR3 sequence (DNA): TGTGCCAGCAGTTTAGGCCCAGCCTATGGCTACACCTTC. Protein: CASSLGPAYGYTF. The chain is built from TRBV28 and TRBJ1-2; D not resolved. Germline V gene sequence: CDR1 MDHEN, CDR2 SYDVKM. The CDR3 loop spans 13 amino acids. Deletions cut 2 bases from V and 4 bases from J, with 8 bases between.

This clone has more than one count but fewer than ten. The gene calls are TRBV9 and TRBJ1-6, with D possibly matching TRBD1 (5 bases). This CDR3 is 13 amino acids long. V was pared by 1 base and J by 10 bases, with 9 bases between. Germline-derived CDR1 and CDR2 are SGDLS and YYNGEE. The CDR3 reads CASSVQGWSPLHF. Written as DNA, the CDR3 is TGTGCCAGCAGCGTACAGGGATGGTCACCCCTCCACTTT.

CDR3 bases: TGCGCCAGCAGCTTGGGACCTCAAAACAATGAGCAGTTCTTC. Protein sequence: CASSLGPQNNEQFF. The rearrangement links TRBV5-1 to TRBJ2-1; D uncertain. The germline CDR1 and CDR2 sequences are SGHRS and YFSETQ. V was shortened by 0 bases and J by 5 bases, with 9 bases between the two germline ends. The CDR3 contains 14 residues.

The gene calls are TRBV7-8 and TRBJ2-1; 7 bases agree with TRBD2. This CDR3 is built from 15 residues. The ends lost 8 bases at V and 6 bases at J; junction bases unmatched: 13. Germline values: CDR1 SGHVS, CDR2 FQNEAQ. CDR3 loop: CASERRENFGNEQFF. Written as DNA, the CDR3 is TGTGCCAGCGAGCGGCGGGAGAACTTCGGCAATGAGCAGTTCTTC. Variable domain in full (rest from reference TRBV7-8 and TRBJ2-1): GAGVSQSPRYKVAKRGQDVALRCDPISGHVSLFWYQQALGQGPEFLTYFQNEAQLDKSGLPSDRFFAERPEGSVSTLKIQRTQQEDSAVYLCASERRENFGNEQFFGPGTRLTVL.

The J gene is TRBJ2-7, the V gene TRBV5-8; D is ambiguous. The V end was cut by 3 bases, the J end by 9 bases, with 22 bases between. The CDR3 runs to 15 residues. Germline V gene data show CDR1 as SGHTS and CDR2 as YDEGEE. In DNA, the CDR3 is TGTGCCAGCAGCTCTGGGTCGCGCTACATTCAAGGGCAGTACTTC. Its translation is CASSSGSRYIQGQYF.

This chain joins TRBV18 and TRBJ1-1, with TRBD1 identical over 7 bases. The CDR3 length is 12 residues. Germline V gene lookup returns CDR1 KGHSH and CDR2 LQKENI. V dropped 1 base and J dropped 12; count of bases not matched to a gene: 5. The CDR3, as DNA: TGTGCCAGCTCACCACAGGGGGCCGTGACTTTCTTT. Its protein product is CASSPQGAVTFF.

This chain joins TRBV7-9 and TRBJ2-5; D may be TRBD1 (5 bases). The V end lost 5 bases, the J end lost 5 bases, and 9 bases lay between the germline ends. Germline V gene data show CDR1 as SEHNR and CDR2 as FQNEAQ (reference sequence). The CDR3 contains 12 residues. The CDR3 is CASSLKGETQYF. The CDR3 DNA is TGTGCCAGCAGCCTTAAGGGGGAGACCCAGTACTTC.

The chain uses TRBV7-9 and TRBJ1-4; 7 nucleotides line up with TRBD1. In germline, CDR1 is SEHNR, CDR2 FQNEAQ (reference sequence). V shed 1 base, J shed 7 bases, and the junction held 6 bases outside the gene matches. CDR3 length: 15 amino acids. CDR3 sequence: CASSLGGQAGEKLFF. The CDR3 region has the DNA TGTGCCAGCAGCTTAGGAGGACAGGCCGGTGAAAAACTGTTTTTT.

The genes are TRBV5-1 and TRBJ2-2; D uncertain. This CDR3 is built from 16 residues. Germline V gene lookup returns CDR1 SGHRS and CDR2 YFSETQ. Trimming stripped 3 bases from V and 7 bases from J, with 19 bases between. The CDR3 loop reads CASSSAPDPAYGELFF. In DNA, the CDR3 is TGCGCCAGCAGCTCGGCACCTGATCCAGCTTACGGGGAGCTGTTTTTT.

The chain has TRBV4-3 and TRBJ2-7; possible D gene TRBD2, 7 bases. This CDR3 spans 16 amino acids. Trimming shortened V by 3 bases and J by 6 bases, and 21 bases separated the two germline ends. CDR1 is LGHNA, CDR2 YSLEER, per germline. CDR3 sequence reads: CASSHARGAGAAEQYF. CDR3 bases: TGCGCCAGCAGCCACGCAAGGGGCGCGGGGGCCGCCGAGCAGTACTTC.

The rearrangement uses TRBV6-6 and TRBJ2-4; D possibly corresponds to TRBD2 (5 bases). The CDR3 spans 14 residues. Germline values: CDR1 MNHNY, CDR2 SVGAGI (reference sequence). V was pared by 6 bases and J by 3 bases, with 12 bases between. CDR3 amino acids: CASRTGSGKNIQYF. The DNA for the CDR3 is TGTGCCAGCAGAACGGGATCGGGCAAAAACATTCAGTACTTC.

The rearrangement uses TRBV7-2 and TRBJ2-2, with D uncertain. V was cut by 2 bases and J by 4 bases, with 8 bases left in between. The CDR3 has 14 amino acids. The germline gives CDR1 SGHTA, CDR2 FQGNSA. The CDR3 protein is CASSLKPTTGELFF. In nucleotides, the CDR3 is TGTGCCAGCAGCTTAAAACCAACCACCGGGGAGCTGTTTTTT.

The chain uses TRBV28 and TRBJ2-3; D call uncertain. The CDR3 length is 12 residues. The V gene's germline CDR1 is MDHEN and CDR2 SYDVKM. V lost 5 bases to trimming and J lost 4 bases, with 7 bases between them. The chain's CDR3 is CASSTLADTQYF. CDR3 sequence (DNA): TGTGCCAGCAGTACTCTTGCAGATACGCAGTATTTT.

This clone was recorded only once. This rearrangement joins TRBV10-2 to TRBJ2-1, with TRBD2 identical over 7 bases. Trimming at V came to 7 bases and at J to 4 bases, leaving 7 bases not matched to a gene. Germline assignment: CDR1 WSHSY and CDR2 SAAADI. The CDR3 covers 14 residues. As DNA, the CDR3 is TGCGCCAGCAAAGACGCTAGCGGATACAATGAGCAGTTCTTC. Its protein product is CASKDASGYNEQFF.

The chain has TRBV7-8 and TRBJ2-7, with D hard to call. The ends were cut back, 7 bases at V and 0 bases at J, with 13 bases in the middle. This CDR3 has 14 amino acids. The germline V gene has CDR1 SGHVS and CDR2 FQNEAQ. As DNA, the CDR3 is TGTGCCAGCAACTCTATAGAGAGCTCCTACGAGCAGTACTTC. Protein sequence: CASNSIESSYEQYF.

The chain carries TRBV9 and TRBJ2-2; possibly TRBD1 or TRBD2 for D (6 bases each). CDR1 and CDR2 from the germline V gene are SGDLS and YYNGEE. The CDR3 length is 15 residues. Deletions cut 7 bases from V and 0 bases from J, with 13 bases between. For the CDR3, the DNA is TGTGCCAGCTCCCCTGGGGGGCCGAACACCGGGGAGCTGTTTTTT. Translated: CASSPGGPNTGELFF.

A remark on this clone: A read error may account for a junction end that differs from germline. CDR3 region: CASSLQGGNEKLFF. In DNA form, the CDR3 reads TGTGCCAGTTCACTACAGGGAGGTAATGAAAAACTGTTTTTT. The V call is TRBV18, the J call TRBJ1-4; tentative D call: TRBD1 (6 bases). The length of the CDR3 is 14 residues. The germline V gene has CDR1 KGHSH and CDR2 LQKENI.